This record concerns one TCR beta chain sequence. Its target is not known. Those who donated were healthy bone marrow donors. This PCR relied on a set of 60 Vbeta primers and 13 Jbeta primers. Using immunoSEQ multiplex PCR, the repertoire was profiled, and TCRdb retains in-frame clones only, with some absent. The table includes around 140,000 clones, around 80% detected once. These data belong to a study of cytomegalovirus exposure and HLA in healthy donors. Study-wide results and caveats: Later findings reportedly placed an Asian-associated ancestry cluster below the approximately 670-donor mean for N-insertions. The authors later linked a missense DCLRE1C variant to TCR beta V- and J-gene trimming.

Sequencing was performed on PBMCs. The source of this sequence is a man between 35 and 55 years old in good health and CMV-seronegative.

CDR3 DNA sequence: TGCGCCAGCAGTGCGCCGGGACAGATCATGAACACTGAAGCTTTCTTT. Its protein is CASSAPGQIMNTEAFF. This rearrangement joins TRBV10-1 to TRBJ1-1, with 7 bases identical to TRBD1. CDR1 and CDR2 from the germline V gene are WNHNN and SYGVQD (reference sequence). The V segment lost 4 bases and the J segment 0 bases; nucleotides outside the gene matches: 8. The CDR3 runs to 16 residues.